This T cell receptor (beta chain) was obtained from a study of CD8 T cells in Susac syndrome. Overall study context: Susac syndrome patients were untreated, on corticosteroids with some adding intravenous immunoglobulin, or on intravenous immunoglobulin only.

TEMRA cells were FACS-enriched, with CD8+ and CD4+ T cells isolated negatively. The ends were cut back, 5 bases at V and 8 bases at J, with 9 bases in the middle. CDR3 length equals 11 residues. Germline V gene lookup returns CDR1 SGHAT and CDR2 FQNNGV. Random hexamers were used to reverse transcribe about 0.45 to 1 ug of RNA. Using its own MiXCR run on the immunoSEQ multiplex PCR reads, TCRdb lists one record per CDR3 protein. The table records 180,000 or so distinct CDR3 sequences, roughly 94% of them present only once. The V gene is TRBV11-2, the J gene TRBJ1-2; D call uncertain. The sequence derives from a human donor with Susac syndrome. Source material: CD4+ T cells from PBMCs. The chain's CDR3 is CASSPSEGYTF. The CDR3 DNA reads as TGTGCCAGCAGCCCGAGTGAAGGCTACACCTTC.